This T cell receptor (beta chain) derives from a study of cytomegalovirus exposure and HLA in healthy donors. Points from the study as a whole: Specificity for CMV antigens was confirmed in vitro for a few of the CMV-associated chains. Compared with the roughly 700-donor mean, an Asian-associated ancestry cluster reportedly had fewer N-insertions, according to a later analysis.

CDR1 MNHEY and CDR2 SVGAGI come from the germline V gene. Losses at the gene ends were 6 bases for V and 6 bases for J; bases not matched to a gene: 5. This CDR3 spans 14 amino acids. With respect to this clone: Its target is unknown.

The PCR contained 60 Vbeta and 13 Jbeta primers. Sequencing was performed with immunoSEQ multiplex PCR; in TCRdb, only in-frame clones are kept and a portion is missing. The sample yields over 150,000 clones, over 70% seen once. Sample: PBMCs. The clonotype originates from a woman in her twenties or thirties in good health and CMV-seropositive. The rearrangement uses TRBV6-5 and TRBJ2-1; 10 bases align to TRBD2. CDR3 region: CASSSGRATNEQFF. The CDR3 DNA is TGTGCCAGCAGCAGCGGGAGGGCTACCAATGAGCAGTTCTTC.